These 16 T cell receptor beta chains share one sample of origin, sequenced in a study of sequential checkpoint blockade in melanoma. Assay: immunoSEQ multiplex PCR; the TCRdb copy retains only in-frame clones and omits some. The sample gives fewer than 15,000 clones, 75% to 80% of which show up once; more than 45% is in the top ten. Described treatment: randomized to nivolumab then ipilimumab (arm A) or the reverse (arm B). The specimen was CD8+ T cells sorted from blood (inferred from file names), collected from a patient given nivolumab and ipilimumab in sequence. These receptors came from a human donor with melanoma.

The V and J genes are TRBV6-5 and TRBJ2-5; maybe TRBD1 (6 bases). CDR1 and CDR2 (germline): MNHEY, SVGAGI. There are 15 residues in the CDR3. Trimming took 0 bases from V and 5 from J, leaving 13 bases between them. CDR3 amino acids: CASSYSSLGGETQYF. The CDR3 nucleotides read TGTGCCAGCAGTTACTCGAGTCTAGGGGGTGAGACCCAGTACTTC.

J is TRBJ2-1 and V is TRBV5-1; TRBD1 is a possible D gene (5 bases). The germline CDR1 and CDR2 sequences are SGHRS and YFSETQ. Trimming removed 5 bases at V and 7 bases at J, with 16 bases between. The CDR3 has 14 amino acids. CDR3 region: CASSLIWGMNEQFF. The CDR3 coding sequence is TGCGCCAGCAGTTTGATCTGGGGCATGAATGAGCAGTTCTTC.

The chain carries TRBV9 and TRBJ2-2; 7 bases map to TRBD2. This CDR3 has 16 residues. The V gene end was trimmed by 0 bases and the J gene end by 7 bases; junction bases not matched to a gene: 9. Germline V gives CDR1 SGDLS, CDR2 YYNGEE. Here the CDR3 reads CASSVGGGRSGGELFF. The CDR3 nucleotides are TGTGCCAGCAGCGTAGGGGGAGGGAGAAGCGGCGGGGAGCTGTTTTTT.

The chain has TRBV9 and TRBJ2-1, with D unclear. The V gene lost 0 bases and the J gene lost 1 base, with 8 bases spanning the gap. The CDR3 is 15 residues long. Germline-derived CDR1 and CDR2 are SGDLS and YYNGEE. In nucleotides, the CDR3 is TGTGCCAGCAGCGTAGAAGGCGGTTCCTACAATGAGCAGTTCTTC. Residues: CASSVEGGSYNEQFF.

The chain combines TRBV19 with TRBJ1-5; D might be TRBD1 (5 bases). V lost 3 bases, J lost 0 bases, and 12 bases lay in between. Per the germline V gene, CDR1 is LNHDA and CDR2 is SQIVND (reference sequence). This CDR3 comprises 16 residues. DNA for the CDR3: TGTGCCAGTAGTATTGGGGCGCCTTATAGCAATCAGCCCCAGCATTTT. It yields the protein CASSIGAPYSNQPQHF.

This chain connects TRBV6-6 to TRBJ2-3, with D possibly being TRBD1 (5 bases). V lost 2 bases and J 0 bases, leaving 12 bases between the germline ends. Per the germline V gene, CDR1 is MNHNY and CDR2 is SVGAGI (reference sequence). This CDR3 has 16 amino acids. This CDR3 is CASSYTLTVSTDTQYF. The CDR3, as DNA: TGTGCCAGCAGTTACACCCTGACAGTGAGCACAGATACGCAGTATTTT.

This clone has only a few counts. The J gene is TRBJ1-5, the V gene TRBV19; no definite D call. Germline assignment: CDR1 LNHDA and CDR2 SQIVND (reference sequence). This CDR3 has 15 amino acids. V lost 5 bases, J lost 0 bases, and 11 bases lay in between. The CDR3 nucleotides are TGTGCCAGTAGTGTACAGAGATATAGCAATCAGCCCCAGCATTTT. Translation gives CASSVQRYSNQPQHF.

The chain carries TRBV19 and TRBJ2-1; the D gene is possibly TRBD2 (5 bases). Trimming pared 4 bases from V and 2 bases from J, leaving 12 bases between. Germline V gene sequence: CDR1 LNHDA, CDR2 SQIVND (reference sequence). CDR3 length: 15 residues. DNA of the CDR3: TGTGCCAGTAGTAAGGTTAGCGTGGCCTACAATGAGCAGTTCTTC. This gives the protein CASSKVSVAYNEQFF.

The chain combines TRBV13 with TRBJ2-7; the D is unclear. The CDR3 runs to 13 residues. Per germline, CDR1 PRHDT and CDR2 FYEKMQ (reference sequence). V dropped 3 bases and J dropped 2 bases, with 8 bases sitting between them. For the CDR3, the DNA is TGTGCCAGCAGCTTGGGCGTAGCCTACGAGCAGTACTTC. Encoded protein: CASSLGVAYEQYF.

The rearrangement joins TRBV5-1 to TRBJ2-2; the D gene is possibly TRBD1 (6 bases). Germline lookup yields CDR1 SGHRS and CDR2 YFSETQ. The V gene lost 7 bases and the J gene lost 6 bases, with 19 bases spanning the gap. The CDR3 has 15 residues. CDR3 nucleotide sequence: TGCGCCAGCGTCCCTGTTGGGGGCGCTCCCGGGGAGCTGTTTTTT. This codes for CASVPVGGAPGELFF.

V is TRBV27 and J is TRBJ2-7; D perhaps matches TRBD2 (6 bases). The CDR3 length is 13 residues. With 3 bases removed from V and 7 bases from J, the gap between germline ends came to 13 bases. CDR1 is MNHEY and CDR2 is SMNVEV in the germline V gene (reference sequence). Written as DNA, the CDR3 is TGTGCCAGCAGTTTTTCCAGCGGGCTGGAGCAGTACTTC. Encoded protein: CASSFSSGLEQYF.

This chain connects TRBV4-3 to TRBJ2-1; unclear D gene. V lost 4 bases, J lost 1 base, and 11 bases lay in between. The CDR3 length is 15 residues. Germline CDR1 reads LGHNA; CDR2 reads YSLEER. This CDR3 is CASSRAADSYNEQFF. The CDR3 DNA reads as TGCGCCAGCAGCCGTGCGGCGGATTCCTACAATGAGCAGTTCTTC.

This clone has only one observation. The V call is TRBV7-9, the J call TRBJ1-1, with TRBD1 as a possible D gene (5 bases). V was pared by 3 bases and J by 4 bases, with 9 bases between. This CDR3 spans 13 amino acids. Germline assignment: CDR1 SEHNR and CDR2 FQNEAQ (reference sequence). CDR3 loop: CASSFPGPTEAFF. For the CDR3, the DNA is TGTGCCAGCAGCTTCCCAGGGCCCACTGAAGCTTTCTTT. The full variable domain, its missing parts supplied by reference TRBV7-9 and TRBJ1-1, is DTGVSQNPRHKITKRGQNVTFRCDPISEHNRLYWYRQTLGQGPEFLTYFQNEAQLEKSRLLSDRFSAERPKGSFSTLEIQRTEQGDSAMYLCASSFPGPTEAFFGQGTRLTVV.

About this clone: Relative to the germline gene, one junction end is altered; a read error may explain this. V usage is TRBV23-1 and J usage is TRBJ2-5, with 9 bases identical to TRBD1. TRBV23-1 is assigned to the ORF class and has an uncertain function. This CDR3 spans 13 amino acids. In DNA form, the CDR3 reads TGCGCCAGCAGTCGCCGGGACAGGGAAACCCGGTACTTC. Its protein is CASSRRDRETRYF.

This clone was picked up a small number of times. For the CDR3, the DNA is TGCGCCAGCAGCCAAGATTTCGCAGGGGGCTACGAGCAGTACTTC. Protein sequence: CASSQDFAGGYEQYF. The chain employs TRBV4-3 and TRBJ2-7; the match to TRBD1 covers 7 bases. The CDR3 has 15 residues. V was clipped by 0 bases and J by 3 bases; unmatched bases: 5. Germline CDR1 LGHNA, CDR2 YSLEER.

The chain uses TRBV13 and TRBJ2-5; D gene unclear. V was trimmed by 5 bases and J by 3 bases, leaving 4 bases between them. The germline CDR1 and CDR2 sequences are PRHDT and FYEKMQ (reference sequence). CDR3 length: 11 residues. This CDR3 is CASSHEETQYF. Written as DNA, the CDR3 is TGTGCCAGCAGCCATGAAGAGACCCAGTACTTC.